This T cell receptor beta chain derives from a study of blood T cell repertoires in COVID-19. The data were produced by immunoSEQ multiplex PCR, yet TCRdb's version contains in-frame clones alone and is incomplete. The data show 55,000 to 65,000 clones, with around 83% seen just once and 3.5% held by the top ten. V dropped 2 bases and J dropped 0 bases, with 5 bases sitting between them. The CDR3 sequence is 14 residues long. Germline V gene lookup returns CDR1 SGHDN and CDR2 FVKESK. The TCR sequence derives from a woman aged 80 or over with acute or convalescent COVID-19. The chain has TRBV14 and TRBJ1-3, with unresolved D. The sample comprised peripheral blood. The CDR3 nucleotides are TGTGCCAGCAGCCAACGAGGCTCTGGAAACACCATATATTTT. Amino acid sequence: CASSQRGSGNTIYF.